The clone carrying this T cell receptor beta chain has ten or more counts. Antigen: not known. With 1 base removed from V and 8 bases from J, the gap between germline ends came to 9 bases. The length of the CDR3 is 13 residues. Looked up from germline, CDR1 is SGHTA and CDR2 is FQGNSA. TCRdb redid the calling of the reads with MiXCR, one entry per CDR3 protein. The profile shows hundreds of thousands of distinct CDR3 sequences, approximately 30% of them singletons. This entry belongs to a study of T cell repertoires in cytomegalovirus infection. Study background: Evidence of both CMV infection and a matching HLA type came from public TCR beta signatures. Findings and limits, study-wide: People with CMV and the relevant HLA were identified by cumulative public TCR beta family frequency. Dominating the ex vivo response were HLA-C-restricted CMV-specific TCR beta clonotypes.

The sequence was collected from a human donor in good health (CMV status not recorded). Some clones in this sample may be carry-over from other donors' samples. Sequenced sample: PBMCs. This chain connects TRBV7-2 to TRBJ2-1, with D tentatively TRBD1 (6 bases). The CDR3 DNA reads TGTGCCAGCAGCTTAGTGGGGGCAGATGAGCAGTTCTTC. This gives the protein CASSLVGADEQFF.